The 5 T cell receptor beta chains in this list originate from one sample, sequenced in a study of T-cell reconstitution after alpha-beta-depleted transplantation in children. Researchers prepared the TCRbeta library using unique molecular identifiers, the study reports. MiXCR was run by TCRdb on the PCR reads, yielding one entry per CDR3 protein. The data contain under 850,000 distinct CDR3 sequences, around 13% of them seen just once; the ten biggest clones take up roughly 0.77%. Source: PBMCs, taken before TCRalphabeta/CD19-depleted stem cell transplant. The receptors were gathered from a girl aged 2-10 years with congenital amegakaryocytic thrombocytopenia, due to receive a stem cell transplant.

This clonotype was counted many times. The chain employs TRBV12-3 or TRBV12-4 and TRBJ2-3; 7 positions match TRBD2. The CDR3 is 17 residues long. J was trimmed by 4 bases and V by 5 bases; bases with no gene match: 15. The CDR3 sequence: CASSRSFLAVGPDTQYF. CDR3 nucleotides: TGTGCCAGCAGTCGCTCCTTTCTAGCGGTAGGTCCAGATACGCAGTATTTT.

In its sample, this clonotype was seen many times. V gene TRBV20-1 combines with J gene TRBJ2-3; D ambiguous. This CDR3 has 12 residues. Looked up from germline, CDR1 is DFQATT and CDR2 is SNEGSKA (reference sequence). V was cut by 6 bases and J by 4 bases, with 11 bases left in between. CDR3 region: CSAPRAPDTQYF. Written as DNA, the CDR3 is TGCAGTGCCCCGCGAGCCCCAGATACGCAGTATTTT.

About this clonotype: A read error may explain this, as a much larger clone is one base away. This chain joins TRBV9 and TRBJ2-1; maybe TRBD1 (6 bases). Germline values: CDR1 SGDLS, CDR2 YYNGEE. CDR3 length: 16 amino acids. CDR3 DNA: TGTGCCAGCAGCCCGACAGGTTCAAGCTCCTACCATGAGCAGTTCTTC. Protein sequence: CASSPTGSSSYHEQFF.

This clonotype was observed many times. V gene TRBV20-1 combines with J gene TRBJ2-7; TRBD2 matches 8 bases. CDR3 length equals 13 residues. From germline, CDR1 is DFQATT and CDR2 SNEGSKA (reference sequence). The V segment lost 4 bases and the J segment 3 bases; nucleotides outside the gene matches: 5. In nucleotides, the CDR3 is TGCAGTGCTACTGGCGGGAGGTTCTACGAGCAGTACTTC. As protein: CSATGGRFYEQYF.

This clonotype has just a few counts. The V gene is TRBV29-1, the J gene TRBJ2-5; D is possibly TRBD2 (5 bases). CDR1 is SQVTM, CDR2 ANQGSEA, per germline. Deletions cut 6 bases from V and 3 bases from J, with 11 bases between. CDR3 size: 12 residues. CDR3 nucleotide sequence: TGCAGCGTCACGAGGGTAGAAGAGACCCAGTACTTC. Protein sequence: CSVTRVEETQYF.